These 12 T cell receptor beta chains came from one sample sequenced in a study of cytomegalovirus exposure and HLA in healthy donors. This PCR relied on a set of 60 Vbeta primers and 13 Jbeta primers. The data were produced by immunoSEQ multiplex PCR, yet TCRdb's version contains in-frame clones alone and is incomplete. The data hold more than 95,000 clones, with roughly 78% observed a single time. Sequencing used PBMCs. Source of these receptors: a young man in good health and CMV-seropositive.

The gene calls are TRBV4-3 and TRBJ2-5; D gene ambiguous. V was shortened by 0 bases and J by 1 base, with 12 bases between the two germline ends. The CDR3 totals 16 residues. Germline assignment: CDR1 LGHNA and CDR2 YSLEER. CDR3 in DNA: TGCGCCAGCAGCCAAGACACATCCAGAGGCCAAGAGACCCAGTACTTC. Translated: CASSQDTSRGQETQYF.

The rearrangement uses TRBV6-1 and TRBJ1-2; D unclear. Trimming took 2 bases from V and 0 from J, leaving 10 bases between them. CDR3 length equals 15 residues. The germline CDR1 and CDR2 sequences are MNHNS and SASEGT. CDR3: CASSERRLSNYGYTF. The CDR3 nucleotides read TGTGCCAGCAGTGAACGGCGGTTGTCTAACTATGGCTACACCTTC.

This chain joins TRBV7-8 and TRBJ2-1, with 8 bases that match TRBD2. The CDR3 sequence is 14 residues long. Germline trimming cut 7 bases from V and 10 bases from J; bases unmatched to any gene: 12. The germline V gene encodes CDR1 SGHVS and CDR2 FQNEAQ. This chain's CDR3 is CASITSRAGGEQFF. CDR3 coding DNA: TGTGCCAGCATCACATCACGGGCGGGAGGAGAGCAGTTCTTC.

The chain recombines TRBV7-2 with TRBJ2-1, with a tentative D call TRBD2 (6 bases). The germline V gene has CDR1 SGHTA and CDR2 FQGNSA. V was pared by 2 bases and J by 6 bases, with 11 bases between. This CDR3 has 14 residues. The DNA of the CDR3 is TGTGCCAGCAGCTTACGACTAGTTGGCAATGAGCAGTTCTTC. Its translation: CASSLRLVGNEQFF.

Of note for this clone: Sequence at one end of the junction differs from germline and may be a read error. V usage is TRBV7-6 and J usage is TRBJ1-2; no reliable D call. CDR1 is SGHVS and CDR2 is FNYEAQ in the germline V gene. The CDR3 extends over 14 amino acids. The CDR3 region is CASSPSGVDYGYPF. CDR3 nucleotide sequence: TGTGCCAGCAGCCCCTCTGGGGTGGACTATGGCTACCCCTTC.

CDR3 amino acids: CASGLGGSSYNEQFF. The DNA of the CDR3 is TGTGCTAGTGGTTTGGGCGGGAGCTCCTACAATGAGCAGTTCTTC. This chain connects TRBV12-5 to TRBJ2-1; 7 bases line up with TRBD2. CDR3 size: 15 residues. Per germline, CDR1 LGHNT and CDR2 FRNRAP. V was pared by 1 base and J by 0 bases, with 0 bases of the junction left unmatched.

As to this clone: At one end the junction does not follow the germline gene, possibly because of a read error. V usage is TRBV7-9 and J usage is TRBJ2-7; 8 bases fit TRBD2. The CDR3 contains 15 residues. The germline CDR1 and CDR2 sequences are SEHNR and FQNEAQ (reference sequence). The CDR3 DNA reads TGTGCCAGCAGCTTAAAGTCATCGGGAGGGTACGCGCAGTACTTC. It yields the protein CASSLKSSGGYAQYF.

This chain uses TRBV6-6 with TRBJ1-1, with a possible D match to TRBD1 (6 bases). The germline gives CDR1 MNHNY, CDR2 SVGAGI (reference sequence). This CDR3 region has 14 residues. The V gene lost 2 bases and the J gene lost 1 base, with 8 bases spanning the gap. The CDR3 DNA sequence: TGTGCCAGCAGTTACCCAGGGGAGAACACTGAAGCTTTCTTT. Amino acid sequence: CASSYPGENTEAFF.

The sample holds a few counts of this clone. Other nucleotide sequences in the sample specify the same CDR3. This rearrangement joins TRBV5-6 to TRBJ2-1; 8 nucleotides match TRBD1. V lost 4 bases and J lost 8; bases outside the gene matches: 5. Germline assignment: CDR1 SGHDT and CDR2 YYEEEE. This CDR3 has 13 amino acids. The CDR3 region has the DNA TGTGCCAGCAGCCTTGGGACAGGCGATGAGCAGTTCTTC. The encoded protein is CASSLGTGDEQFF.

The chain joins TRBV27 to TRBJ2-3, with TRBD2 matching 13 bases. The CDR3 consists of 15 residues. Trimming at V came to 6 bases and at J to 7 bases, leaving 7 bases not matched to a gene. Germline V gene lookup returns CDR1 MNHEY and CDR2 SMNVEV (reference sequence). As DNA, the CDR3 is TGTGCCAGCAGATCCACTAGCGGGAGGGGGTATACGCAGTATTTT. Encoded protein: CASRSTSGRGYTQYF.

CDR3 residues: CASKLPRTGTGGMNTEAFF. The DNA for the CDR3 is TGTGCCAGCAAACTTCCCAGGACCGGGACAGGGGGCATGAACACTGAAGCTTTCTTT. This chain uses TRBV7-8 with TRBJ1-1, with 12 positions matching TRBD1. This CDR3 is 19 amino acids long. From germline, CDR1 is SGHVS and CDR2 FQNEAQ. V was pared by 7 bases and J by 0 bases, with 15 bases of the junction left unmatched.

V is TRBV6-6 and J is TRBJ1-5; 7 nucleotides line up with TRBD1. The CDR3 is made up of 13 amino acids. Germline-derived CDR1 and CDR2 are MNHNY and SVGAGI (reference sequence). V lost 2 bases and J lost 5; bases outside the gene matches: 0. The CDR3 DNA reads TGTGCCAGCAGTTACAGGGGGCATCAGCCCCAGCATTTT. Amino acid sequence: CASSYRGHQPQHF.